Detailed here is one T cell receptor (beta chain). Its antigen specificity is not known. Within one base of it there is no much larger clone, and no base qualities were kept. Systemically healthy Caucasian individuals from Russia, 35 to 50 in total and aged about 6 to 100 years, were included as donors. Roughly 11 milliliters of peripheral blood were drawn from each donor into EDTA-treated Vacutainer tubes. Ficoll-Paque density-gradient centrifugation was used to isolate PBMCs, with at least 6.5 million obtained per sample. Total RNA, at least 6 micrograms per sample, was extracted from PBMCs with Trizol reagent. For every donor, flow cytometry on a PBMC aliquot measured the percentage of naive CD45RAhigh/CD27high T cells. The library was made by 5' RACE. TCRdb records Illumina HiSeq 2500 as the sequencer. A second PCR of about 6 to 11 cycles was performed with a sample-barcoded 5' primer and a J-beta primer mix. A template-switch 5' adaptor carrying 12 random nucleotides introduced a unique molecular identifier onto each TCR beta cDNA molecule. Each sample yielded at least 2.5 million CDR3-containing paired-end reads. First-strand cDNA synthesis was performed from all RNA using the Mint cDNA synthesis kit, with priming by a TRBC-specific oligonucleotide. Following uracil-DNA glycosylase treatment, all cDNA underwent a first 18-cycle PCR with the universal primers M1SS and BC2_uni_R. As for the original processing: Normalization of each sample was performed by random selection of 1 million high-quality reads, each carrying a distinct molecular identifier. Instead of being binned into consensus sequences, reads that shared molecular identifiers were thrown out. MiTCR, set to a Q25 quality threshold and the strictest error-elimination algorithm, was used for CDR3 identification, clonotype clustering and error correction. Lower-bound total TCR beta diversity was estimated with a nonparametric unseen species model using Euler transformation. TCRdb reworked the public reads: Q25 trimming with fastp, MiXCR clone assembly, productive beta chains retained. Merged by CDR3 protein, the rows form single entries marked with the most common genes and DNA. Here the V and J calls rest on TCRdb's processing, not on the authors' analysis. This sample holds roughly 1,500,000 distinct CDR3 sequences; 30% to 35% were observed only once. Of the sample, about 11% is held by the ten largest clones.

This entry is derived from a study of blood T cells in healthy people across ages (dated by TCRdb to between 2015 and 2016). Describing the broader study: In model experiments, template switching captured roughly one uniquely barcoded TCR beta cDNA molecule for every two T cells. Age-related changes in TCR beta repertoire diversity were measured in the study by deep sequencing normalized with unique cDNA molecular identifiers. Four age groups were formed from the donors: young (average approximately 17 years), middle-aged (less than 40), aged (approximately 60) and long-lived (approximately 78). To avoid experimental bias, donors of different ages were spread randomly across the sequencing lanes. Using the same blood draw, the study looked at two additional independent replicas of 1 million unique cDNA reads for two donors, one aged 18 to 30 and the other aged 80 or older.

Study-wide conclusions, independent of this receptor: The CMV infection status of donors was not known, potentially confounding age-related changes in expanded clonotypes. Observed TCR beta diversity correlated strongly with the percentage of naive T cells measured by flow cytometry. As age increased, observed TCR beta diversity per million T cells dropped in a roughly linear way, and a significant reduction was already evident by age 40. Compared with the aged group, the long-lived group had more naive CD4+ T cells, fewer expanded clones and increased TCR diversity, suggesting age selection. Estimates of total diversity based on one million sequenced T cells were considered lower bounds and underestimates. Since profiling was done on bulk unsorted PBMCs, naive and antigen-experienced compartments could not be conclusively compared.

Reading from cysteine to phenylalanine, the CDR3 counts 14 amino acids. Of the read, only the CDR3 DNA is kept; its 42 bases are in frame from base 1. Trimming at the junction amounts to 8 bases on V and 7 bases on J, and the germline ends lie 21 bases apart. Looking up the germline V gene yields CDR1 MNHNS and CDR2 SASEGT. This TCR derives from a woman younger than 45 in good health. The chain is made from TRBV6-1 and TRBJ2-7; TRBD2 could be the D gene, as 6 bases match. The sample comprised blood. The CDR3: CASWVRLGGQEQYF. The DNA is TGTGCCAGCTGGGTAAGACTAGGCGGGCAAGAGCAGTACTTC.